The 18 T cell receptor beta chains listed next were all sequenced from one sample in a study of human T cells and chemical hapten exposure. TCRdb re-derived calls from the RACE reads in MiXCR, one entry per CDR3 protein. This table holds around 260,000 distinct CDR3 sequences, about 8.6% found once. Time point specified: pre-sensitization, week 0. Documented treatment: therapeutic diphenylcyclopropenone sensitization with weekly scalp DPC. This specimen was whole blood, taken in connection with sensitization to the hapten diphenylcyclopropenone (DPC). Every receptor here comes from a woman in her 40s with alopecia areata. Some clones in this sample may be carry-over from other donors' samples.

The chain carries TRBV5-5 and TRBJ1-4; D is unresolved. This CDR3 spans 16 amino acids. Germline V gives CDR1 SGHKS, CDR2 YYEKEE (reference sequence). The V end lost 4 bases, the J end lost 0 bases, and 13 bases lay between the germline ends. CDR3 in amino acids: CASSPVNRATNEKLFF. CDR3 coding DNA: TGTGCCAGCAGCCCCGTTAATAGAGCAACTAATGAAAAACTGTTTTTT.

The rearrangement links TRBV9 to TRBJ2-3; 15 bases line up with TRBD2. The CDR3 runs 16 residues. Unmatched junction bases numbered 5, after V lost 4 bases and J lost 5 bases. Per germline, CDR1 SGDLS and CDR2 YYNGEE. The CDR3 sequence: CASSKGLAGGGDTQYF. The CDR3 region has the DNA TGTGCCAGCAGCAAGGGACTAGCGGGAGGAGGAGATACGCAGTATTTT.

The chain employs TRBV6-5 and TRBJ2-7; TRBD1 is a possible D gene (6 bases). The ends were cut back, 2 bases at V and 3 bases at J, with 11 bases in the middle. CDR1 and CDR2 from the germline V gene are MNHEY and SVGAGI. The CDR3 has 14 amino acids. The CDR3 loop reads CASSYQQGYYEQYF. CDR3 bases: TGTGCCAGCAGTTACCAACAGGGTTACTACGAGCAGTACTTC.

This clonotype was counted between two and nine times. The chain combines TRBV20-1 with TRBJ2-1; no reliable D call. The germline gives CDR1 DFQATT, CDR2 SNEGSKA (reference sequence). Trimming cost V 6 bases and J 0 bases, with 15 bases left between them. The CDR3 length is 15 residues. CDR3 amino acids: CSAHPSASSYNEQFF. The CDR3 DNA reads TGCAGTGCCCACCCGAGCGCGAGCTCCTACAATGAGCAGTTCTTC.

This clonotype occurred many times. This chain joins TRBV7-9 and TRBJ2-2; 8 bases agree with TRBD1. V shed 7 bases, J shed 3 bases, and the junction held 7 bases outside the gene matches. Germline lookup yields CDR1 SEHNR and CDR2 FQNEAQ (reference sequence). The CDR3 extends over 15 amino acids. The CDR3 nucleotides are TGTGCCAGCAATACCCTGGACAGGGACACCGGGGAGCTGTTTTTT. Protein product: CASNTLDRDTGELFF.

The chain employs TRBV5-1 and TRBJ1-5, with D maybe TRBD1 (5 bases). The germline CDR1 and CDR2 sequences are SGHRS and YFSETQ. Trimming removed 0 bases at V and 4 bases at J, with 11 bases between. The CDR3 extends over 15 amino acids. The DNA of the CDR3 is TGCGCCAGCAGCTTGGGGGAGGGGACGAATCAGCCCCAGCATTTT. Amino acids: CASSLGEGTNQPQHF.

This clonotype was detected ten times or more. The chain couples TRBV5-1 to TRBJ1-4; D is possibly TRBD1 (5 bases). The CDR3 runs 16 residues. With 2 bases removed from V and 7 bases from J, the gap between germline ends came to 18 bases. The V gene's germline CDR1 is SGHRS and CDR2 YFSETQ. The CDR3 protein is CASSLADTTHPEKLFF. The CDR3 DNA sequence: TGCGCCAGCAGCTTAGCGGACACCACACACCCTGAAAAACTGTTTTTT.

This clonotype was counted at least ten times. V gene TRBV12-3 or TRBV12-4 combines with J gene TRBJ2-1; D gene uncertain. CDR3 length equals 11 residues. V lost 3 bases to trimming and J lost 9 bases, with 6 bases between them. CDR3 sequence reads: CASSLLAEQFF. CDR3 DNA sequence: TGTGCCAGCAGTTTGCTGGCTGAGCAGTTCTTC.

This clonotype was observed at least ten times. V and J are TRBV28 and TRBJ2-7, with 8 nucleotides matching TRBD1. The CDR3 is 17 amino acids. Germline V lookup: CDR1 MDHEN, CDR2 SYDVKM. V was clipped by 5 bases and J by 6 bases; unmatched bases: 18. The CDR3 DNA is TGTGCCAGCAGTACTCGACAGGGGATTTACCAAATGAGCGAGCAGTACTTC. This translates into CASSTRQGIYQMSEQYF.

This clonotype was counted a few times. In nucleotides, the CDR3 is TGTGCCAGCAGTCGGGGGACTAGCGAAGAGACCCAGTACTTC. Amino acids: CASSRGTSEETQYF. The V and J genes are TRBV6-2 or TRBV6-3 and TRBJ2-5; 10 positions agree with TRBD2. Germline CDR1 is MNHEY and CDR2 is SVGEGT. This CDR3 is 14 amino acids long. The ends lost 5 bases at V and 3 bases at J; junction bases unmatched: 3.

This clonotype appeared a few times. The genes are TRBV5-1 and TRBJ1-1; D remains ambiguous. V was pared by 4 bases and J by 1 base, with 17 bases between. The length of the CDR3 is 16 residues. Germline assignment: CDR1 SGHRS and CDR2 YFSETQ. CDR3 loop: CASSLIPIDKNTEAFF. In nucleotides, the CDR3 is TGCGCCAGCAGCCTAATTCCGATCGACAAGAACACTGAAGCTTTCTTT.

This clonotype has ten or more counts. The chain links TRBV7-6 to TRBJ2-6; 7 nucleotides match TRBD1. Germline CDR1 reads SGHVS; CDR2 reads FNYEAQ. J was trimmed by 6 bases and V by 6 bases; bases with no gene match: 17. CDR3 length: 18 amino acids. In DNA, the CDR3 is TGTGCCAGCAGTTCTGATCGACAGGGCTCACCGTTGGCCAACGTCCTGACTTTC. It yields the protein CASSSDRQGSPLANVLTF.

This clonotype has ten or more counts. The CDR3: CAITSGSTDTQYF. The CDR3 region has the DNA TGTGCCATCACCAGCGGGAGCACAGATACGCAGTATTTT. The chain uses TRBV10-3 and TRBJ2-3; TRBD2 is a possible D gene (6 bases). CDR3 length: 13 amino acids. Per the germline V gene, CDR1 is ENHRY and CDR2 is SYGVKD. V gave up 7 bases and J gave up 0 bases, with 8 bases separating them.

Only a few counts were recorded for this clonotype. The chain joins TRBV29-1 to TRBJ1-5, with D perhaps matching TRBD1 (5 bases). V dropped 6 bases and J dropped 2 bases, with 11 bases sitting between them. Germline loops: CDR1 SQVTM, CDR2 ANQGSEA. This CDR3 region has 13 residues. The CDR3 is CSVRSGGNQPQHF. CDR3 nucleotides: TGCAGCGTCCGGTCGGGGGGCAATCAGCCCCAGCATTTT.

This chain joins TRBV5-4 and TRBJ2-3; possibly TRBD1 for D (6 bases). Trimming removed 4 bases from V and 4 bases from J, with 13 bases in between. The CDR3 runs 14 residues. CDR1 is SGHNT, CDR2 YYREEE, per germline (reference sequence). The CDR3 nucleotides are TGTGCCAGCAGCCGGCAGGGGTCCGCAGATACGCAGTATTTT. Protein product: CASSRQGSADTQYF.

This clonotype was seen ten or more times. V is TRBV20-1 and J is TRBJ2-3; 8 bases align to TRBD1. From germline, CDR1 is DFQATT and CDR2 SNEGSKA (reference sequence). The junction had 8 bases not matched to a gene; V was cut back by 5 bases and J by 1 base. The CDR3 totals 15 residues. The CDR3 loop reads CSAHTGRGRTDTQYF. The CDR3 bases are TGCAGTGCTCATACCGGCAGGGGGCGCACAGATACGCAGTATTTT.

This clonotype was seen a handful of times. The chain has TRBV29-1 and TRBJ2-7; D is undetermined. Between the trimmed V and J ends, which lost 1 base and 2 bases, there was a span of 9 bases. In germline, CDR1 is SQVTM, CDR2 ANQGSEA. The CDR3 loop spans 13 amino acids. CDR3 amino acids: CSVEGGNAYEQYF. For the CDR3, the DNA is TGCAGCGTTGAAGGTGGGAACGCCTACGAGCAGTACTTC.

In nucleotides, the CDR3 is TGTGCCACTAGACTGGGGACGTACTATGGCTACACCTTC. Its translation is CATRLGTYYGYTF. The J gene is TRBJ1-2, the V gene TRBV12-3 or TRBV12-4, with D possibly being TRBD1 (5 bases). This CDR3 region has 13 residues. V lost 10 bases to trimming and J lost 3 bases, with 15 bases between them.